This T cell receptor (beta chain) was captured by sequencing in a study of control samples from healthy donors and cancer patients. Here immunoSEQ multiplex PCR was the method, and the copy in TCRdb shows in-frame clones only, minus some. The repertoire holds just under 75,000 clones, about 90% seen once, with over 3.5% in the top ten. With V trimmed by 8 bases and J by 5 bases, 1 base remained unmatched. Germline V gene lookup returns CDR1 SNHLY and CDR2 FYNNEI. This CDR3 spans 13 amino acids. The chain recombines TRBV2 with TRBJ2-1, with 12 positions matching TRBD2. Source material: blood. This sequence originates from a woman aged 45-65 years in good health. The CDR3 DNA is TGTGCCAGCCGGACTAGCGGGAACAATGAGCAGTTCTTC. Translated, it gives CASRTSGNNEQFF.